This T cell receptor beta chain appears in the sequencing data of a study of CD8 T cells in Susac syndrome. TEMRA cells underwent FACS enrichment and CD8+ and CD4+ T cells underwent negative isolation. About 0.5 to 1 ug RNA was reverse transcribed with random hexamers. TCRdb reprocessed the immunoSEQ multiplex PCR reads via MiXCR and lists one record per CDR3 protein. The data contain roughly 130,000 distinct CDR3 sequences, roughly 96% of them singletons. CDR1 is SGHTA and CDR2 is FQGNSA in the germline V gene. V lost 5 bases and J 6 bases, leaving 10 bases between the germline ends. This CDR3 region has 13 residues.

The TCR sequence derives from a human donor in good health. Sequencing was carried out using CD4+ T cells from PBMCs. The chain joins TRBV7-2 to TRBJ2-2; D is perhaps TRBD2 (6 bases). The CDR3 DNA is TGTGCCAGCAGCCCTCCTAGCGCCGGGGAGCTGTTTTTT. This codes for CASSPPSAGELFF.